The entry below describes one T cell receptor beta chain. The source of the sample is a study of blood T cell repertoires in COVID-19. Background on the study: Samples representing acute and convalescent COVID-19 were sourced from the United States, Italy and Spain.

Sequencing used immunoSEQ multiplex PCR; TCRdb keeps in-frame clones, though not all of them. The sample lists just under 20,000 clones; 87% were seen once. CDR1 is SGHNT, CDR2 YENEEA, per germline. The CDR3 spans 12 residues. V gave up 5 bases and J gave up 3 bases, with 7 bases separating them. The sample comprised peripheral blood. The source is a human donor with active COVID-19. The donor label of this sample is uncertain. The chain employs TRBV11-3 and TRBJ2-5, with D tentatively TRBD2 (5 bases). The DNA for the CDR3 is TGTGCCAGCAGCCGGCGGGAAGAGACCCAGTACTTC. This codes for CASSRREETQYF.